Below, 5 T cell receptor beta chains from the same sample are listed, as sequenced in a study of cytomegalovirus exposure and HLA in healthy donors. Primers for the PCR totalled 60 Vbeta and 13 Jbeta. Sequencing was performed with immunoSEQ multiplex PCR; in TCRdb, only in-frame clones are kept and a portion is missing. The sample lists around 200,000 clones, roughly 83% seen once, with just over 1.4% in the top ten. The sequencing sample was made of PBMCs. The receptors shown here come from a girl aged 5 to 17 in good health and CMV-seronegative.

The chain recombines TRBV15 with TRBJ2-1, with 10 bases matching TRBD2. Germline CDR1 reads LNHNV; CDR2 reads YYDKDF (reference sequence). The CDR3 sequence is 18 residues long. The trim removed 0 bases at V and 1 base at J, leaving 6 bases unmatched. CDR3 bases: TGTGCCACCAGCAGAGATCCCCTAGCGGGAGTGTCCTACAATGAGCAGTTCTTC. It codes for CATSRDPLAGVSYNEQFF. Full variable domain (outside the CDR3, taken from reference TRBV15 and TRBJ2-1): DAMVIQNPRYQVTQFGKPVTLSCSQTLNHNVMYWYQQKSSQAPKLLFHYYDKDFNNEADTPDNFQSRRPNTSFCFLDIRSPGLGDTAMYLCATSRDPLAGVSYNEQFFGPGTRLTVL.

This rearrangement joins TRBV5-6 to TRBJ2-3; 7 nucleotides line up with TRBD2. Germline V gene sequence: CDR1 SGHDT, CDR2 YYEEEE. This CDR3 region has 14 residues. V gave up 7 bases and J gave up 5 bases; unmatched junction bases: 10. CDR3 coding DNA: TGTGCCAGCCGCGACAGACTAGCTCGAGATACGCAGTATTTT. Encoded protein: CASRDRLARDTQYF.

In nucleotides, the CDR3 is TGTGCCAGCAGCTTTCAGGGGAGCCGCGAGCAGTACTTC. Translating gives CASSFQGSREQYF. The J gene is TRBJ2-7, the V gene TRBV7-9, with a possible D match to TRBD1 (6 bases). The CDR3 totals 13 residues. Germline CDR1 is SEHNR and CDR2 is FQNEAQ (reference sequence). The germline V and J ends were trimmed by 3 bases and 6 bases, with 12 bases remaining between them. The full variable domain, completed using reference TRBV7-9 and TRBJ2-7, is DTGVSQNPRHKITKRGQNVTFRCDPISEHNRLYWYRQTLGQGPEFLTYFQNEAQLEKSRLLSDRFSAERPKGSFSTLEIQRTEQGDSAMYLCASSFQGSREQYFGPGTRLTVT.

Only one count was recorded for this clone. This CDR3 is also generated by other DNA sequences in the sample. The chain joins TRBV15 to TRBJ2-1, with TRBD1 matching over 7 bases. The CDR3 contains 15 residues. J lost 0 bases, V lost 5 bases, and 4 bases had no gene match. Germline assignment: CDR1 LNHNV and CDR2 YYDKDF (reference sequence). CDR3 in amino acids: CATSGRDSSYNEQFF. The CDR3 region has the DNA TGTGCCACCAGCGGCCGGGACAGCTCCTACAATGAGCAGTTCTTC.

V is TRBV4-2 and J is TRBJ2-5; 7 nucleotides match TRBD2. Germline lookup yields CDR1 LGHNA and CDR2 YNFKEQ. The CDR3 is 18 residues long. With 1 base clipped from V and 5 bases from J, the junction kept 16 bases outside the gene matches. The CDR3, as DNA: TGTGCCAGCAGCCAAGTCTCCGGCGGGGGAACGGGATGGGAGACCCAGTACTTC. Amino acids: CASSQVSGGGTGWETQYF.